This is a list of T cell receptor beta chains from one sample in a study of cytomegalovirus exposure and HLA in healthy donors. TCRdb's table, derived via immunoSEQ multiplex PCR, lists solely in-frame clones and lacks some. The sample lists around 140,000 clones, 70% occurring once. Input material: PBMCs. The receptors derive from a woman aged 60-75 years in good health and CMV-seropositive. Both conserved end residues are part of each CDR3. D genes are given only for firm matches. Size values are once, few and many counts, or a class for expanded clones, and some rows have none.

TRBJ1-1	few	12	-	TRBV2	TGTGCCAGTGGCAGGGTGAACACTGAAGCTTTCTTT	CASGRVNTEAFF
TRBJ1-5	-	15	TRBD1	TRBV7-2	TGTGCCAGCAGCTGGGACAGGTATAGCAATCAGCCCCAGCATTTT	CASSWDRYSNQPQHF
TRBJ2-7	-	15	-	TRBV21-1	TGTGCCAGCCGCAGGACTAGCGGGAGAAAGTACGAGCAGTACTTC	CASRRTSGRKYEQYF
TRBJ2-7	-	15	TRBD1	TRBV27	TGTGCCAGCAGTCGACGGACAGGGGGCTCCTACGAGCAGTACTTC	CASSRRTGGSYEQYF
TRBJ1-1	-	13	TRBD1	TRBV4-1	TGCGCCAGCAGCAATGACAGGGACACTGAAGCTTTCTTT	CASSNDRDTEAFF
TRBJ1-5	-	12	-	TRBV28	TGTGCCAGCAGTCAGGGGACGCAGCCCCAGCATTTT	CASSQGTQPQHF
TRBJ2-5	-	15	-	TRBV5-1	TGCGCCAGCAGCTTGGAAGTCGCCCGGCAAGAGACCCAGTACTTC	CASSLEVARQETQYF
TRBJ2-1	once	15	-	TRBV18	TGTGCCAGCTCACCTTTGCGTAGCTCCTACAATGAGCAGTTCTTC	CASSPLRSSYNEQFF
TRBJ2-5	once	14	-	TRBV10-3	TGTGCCATCAGTGAGTCTGGACAGAAAGAGACCCAGTACTTC	CAISESGQKETQYF
TRBJ1-1	-	14	-	TRBV19	TGTGCCAGTAGTACCGGACAAACGAACACTGAAGCTTTCTTT	CASSTGQTNTEAFF
TRBJ2-7	-	14	-	TRBV30	TGTGCCTGGAGTGTTTCACGCCACCTAGTCGAGCAGTACTTC	CAWSVSRHLVEQYF
TRBJ1-1	few	13	TRBD1	TRBV6-5	TGTGCCAGCAGGATAACAGGGGGAACTGAAGCTTTCTTT	CASRITGGTEAFF
TRBJ2-2	-	16	TRBD2	TRBV5-1	TGCGCCAGCAGCTTGAGTCTAGCGGCGAACACCGGGGAGCTGTTTTTT	CASSLSLAANTGELFF
TRBJ1-6	-	12	-	TRBV6-6	TGTGCCAGCAGTTGGCGGAATTCACCCCTCCACTTT	CASSWRNSPLHF
TRBJ2-7	-	15	-	TRBV28	TGTGCCAGCCCCCCAGGCCGGGCAGGGGGAGGCGAGCAGTACTTC	CASPPGRAGGGEQYF
TRBJ2-5	-	13	TRBD2	TRBV6-1	TGTGCCAGCAGTGGTAGCGGGGGAGAGACCCAGTACTTC	CASSGSGGETQYF
TRBJ2-7	few	13	TRBD1	TRBV6-6	TGTGCCAGCACTCTGCAGGGGGCAAAAGAGCAGTACTTC	CASTLQGAKEQYF
TRBJ2-1	-	15	TRBD2	TRBV18	TGTGCCAGCTCATTGACTAGCGGGAGGGCCTCGGAGCAGTTCTTC	CASSLTSGRASEQFF
TRBJ1-2	few	12	-	TRBV11-1	TGTGCCAGCAGCTTTCAGGGCTATGGCTACACCTTC	CASSFQGYGYTF
TRBJ2-1	once	17	TRBD2	TRBV7-9	TGTGCCAGCAGCTTAGATGTACTAGCGGGGAACAACAATGAGCAGTTCTTC	CASSLDVLAGNNNEQFF
TRBJ2-5	-	14	-	TRBV7-6	TGTGCCAGCAGCGCTACAGGCCTAGGGGAGACCCAGTACTTC	CASSATGLGETQYF
TRBJ2-7	-	18	TRBD1	TRBV14	TGTGCCAGCAGCGCACACCATTCGCGGACAGGGAGACCCTACGAGCAGTACTTC	CASSAHHSRTGRPYEQYF
TRBJ2-2	-	16	TRBD2	TRBV19	TGTGCCAGTATTCCTGAGGCGGGAGGACGCACCGGGGAGCTGTTTTTT	CASIPEAGGRTGELFF
TRBJ1-1	-	11	-	TRBV30	TGTGCCTGGAGGGACATCGCTGAAGCTTTCTTT	CAWRDIAEAFF
TRBJ1-6	-	15	TRBD1	TRBV6-5	TGTGCCAGCAGTTACGAACAGGGGGCGAATTCACCCCTCCACTTT	CASSYEQGANSPLHF
TRBJ2-1	once	18	TRBD2	TRBV5-1	TGCGCCAGCAGCCCACGGACTAGCGGGAGTGGGGGGAGTAGTGAGCAGTTCTTC	CASSPRTSGSGGSSEQFF
TRBJ1-1	-	12	-	TRBV5-6	TGTGCCAGCAGCTACCGCGCGGTCGAAGCTTTCTTT	CASSYRAVEAFF
TRBJ1-1	-	15	TRBD1	TRBV7-9	TGTGCCAGCAGCTTAGACCTCGGGACAGGGCCTGAAGCTTTCTTT	CASSLDLGTGPEAFF
TRBJ1-2	-	13	TRBD1	TRBV5-1	TGCGCCAGCAGCGGACATACAGGGGTGGGCTACACCTTC	CASSGHTGVGYTF
TRBJ2-5	once	12	TRBD1	TRBV27	TGTGCCAGCAGCCGAGGGGGCAGTGTCCAGTACTTC	CASSRGGSVQYF
TRBJ1-4	-	16	-	TRBV30	TGTGCCTGGAGCGGACACCCGGGGGTGTCTCATGAAAAACTGTTTTTT	CAWSGHPGVSHEKLFF
TRBJ1-4	once	13	-	TRBV6-1	TGTGCCAGCAAGGGGCAGCCTAATGAAAAACTGTTTTTT	CASKGQPNEKLFF
TRBJ2-3	-	14	TRBD1	TRBV2	TGTGCCAGAGCTCCGGGACAGAGCACAGATACGCAGTATTTT	CARAPGQSTDTQYF
TRBJ2-7	-	15	TRBD2	TRBV5-1	TGCGCCAGCAGCTTGGTGCCAGCGGGAGTCTCCGAGCAGTACTTC	CASSLVPAGVSEQYF
TRBJ2-2	-	18	TRBD1	TRBV9	TGTGCCAGCAGCGCCCCGTTGGGACAGGGGGCGAACACCGGGGAGCTGTTTTTT	CASSAPLGQGANTGELFF
TRBJ2-1	few	14	-	TRBV19	TGTGCCAGTAGTATTGGGCTAGCCCCCAATGAGCAGTTCTTC	CASSIGLAPNEQFF
TRBJ2-3	-	18	TRBD2	TRBV5-4	TGTGCCAGCAGAACGGGACTAGCGGGAGGGCCTAGCACAGATACGCAGTATTTT	CASRTGLAGGPSTDTQYF
TRBJ2-7	few	15	-	TRBV5-1	TGCGCCAGCAGCCAAGGACTCCAACGATCCTACGAGCAGTACTTC	CASSQGLQRSYEQYF
TRBJ2-7	few	15	TRBD2	TRBV28	TGTGCCAGCAGTTCGACTAGCCTGAGCTCCTACGAGCAGTACTTC	CASSSTSLSSYEQYF
TRBJ1-5	few	14	-	TRBV27	TGTGCCAGCGGGTTGACACTTAGCAATCAGCCCCAGCATTTT	CASGLTLSNQPQHF
TRBJ2-3	-	14	TRBD1	TRBV5-1	TGCGCCAGCAGCCCGACAGGGGGCGCAGATACGCAGTATTTT	CASSPTGGADTQYF
TRBJ2-1	-	14	TRBD2	TRBV7-9	TGTGCCAGCAGCAGGACTAGCGGTTATGATGAGCAGTTCTTC	CASSRTSGYDEQFF
TRBJ1-4	-	17	-	TRBV9	TGTGCCAGCAGCGTAGATGGTCGGACACTCGGTCTTGAAAAACTGTTTTTT	CASSVDGRTLGLEKLFF
TRBJ2-1	-	16	TRBD2	TRBV7-2	TGTGCCAGCAGCTTAGGGGGACTAGCGGGAGCCAATGAGCAGTTCTTC	CASSLGGLAGANEQFF
TRBJ1-4	-	15	-	TRBV5-8	TGTGCCAGCAGATCCGGGAGGGGCTATCTCGAAAAACTGTTTTTT	CASRSGRGYLEKLFF
TRBJ2-3	-	13	-	TRBV7-6	TGTGCCAGCAGCTTACTACCCACAGATACGCAGTATTTT	CASSLLPTDTQYF
TRBJ2-7	-	15	TRBD1	TRBV6-6	TGTGCCAGCAGTTCCTTACAGGGGCCCTCCTACGAGCAGTACTTC	CASSSLQGPSYEQYF
TRBJ1-3	-	16	-	TRBV7-9	TGTGCCAGCAGCTTAGTTTCAGGGATCTCTGGAAACACCATATATTTT	CASSLVSGISGNTIYF
TRBJ1-5	-	16	TRBD1	TRBV19	TGTGCCAGTAGTACGGTAAACAGGGGGCCCAATCAGCCCCAGCATTTT	CASSTVNRGPNQPQHF
TRBJ1-3	-	11	-	TRBV30	TGTGCCTGGGCTCGGGGAAACACCATATATTTT	CAWARGNTIYF
TRBJ1-2	-	14	-	TRBV28	TGTGCCAGCAGGACAGGTGGGGGTCCCTATGGCTACACCTTC	CASRTGGGPYGYTF
TRBJ2-7	-	14	TRBD2	TRBV6-9	TGTGCCAGCAATGGGTGGGGGGGAGAGTACGAGCAGTACTTC	CASNGWGGEYEQYF
TRBJ1-1	-	13	-	TRBV30	TGTGCCTGGAGTGCCACGGGAAACACTGAAGCTTTCTTT	CAWSATGNTEAFF